The 18 T cell receptor beta chains reported below all come from one sample, sequenced in a study of CD8 T cells in Susac syndrome. A quantity of roughly 0.5 to 1 ug RNA underwent reverse transcription using random hexamers. TCRdb processed the immunoSEQ multiplex PCR reads anew with MiXCR; each CDR3 protein has one entry. Here the sample spans tens of thousands of distinct CDR3 sequences, roughly 95% being singletons. The sequenced sample consisted of CD4+ T cells from PBMCs. These receptors were collected from a human donor with multiple sclerosis.

The V gene is TRBV7-9, the J gene TRBJ2-2; either TRBD1 or TRBD2 may supply D (6 bases each). Trimming took 8 bases from V and 4 from J, leaving 29 bases between them. This CDR3 has 19 amino acids. Germline CDR1 and CDR2: SEHNR and FQNEAQ (reference sequence). The CDR3 loop reads CASRRPFLRGREGTGELFF. The CDR3 DNA is TGTGCCAGCCGGAGGCCCTTCCTCCGGGGGCGCGAGGGCACCGGGGAGCTGTTTTTT.

J is TRBJ2-1 and V is TRBV29-1; 8 bases map to TRBD1. Unmatched junction bases numbered 7, after V lost 5 bases and J lost 4 bases. Germline CDR1 SQVTM, CDR2 ANQGSEA. The CDR3 loop spans 14 amino acids. The CDR3 coding sequence is TGCAGCGTTTTGACAGGGGTAAAATACAATGAGCAGTTCTTC. Its translation is CSVLTGVKYNEQFF.

This chain connects TRBV30 to TRBJ1-5, with D possibly being TRBD1 (5 bases). This CDR3 has 15 amino acids. The V end lost 0 bases, the J end lost 1 base, and 10 bases lay between the germline ends. Germline CDR1 GTSNPN, CDR2 SVGIG (reference sequence). The CDR3 coding sequence is TGTGCCTGGAGTGTAAAGGGACCGAGCAATCAGCCCCAGCATTTT. Translation: CAWSVKGPSNQPQHF.

DNA of the CDR3: TGCGCCAGCAGCTTGGAGGGCTTTAATCAGCCCCAGCATTTT. Its translation: CASSLEGFNQPQHF. V gene TRBV5-1 combines with J gene TRBJ1-5; no definite D call. Germline values: CDR1 SGHRS, CDR2 YFSETQ. Trimming left V 0 bases short and J 4 bases short, with 8 bases between. The CDR3 is made up of 14 amino acids.

V usage is TRBV12-3 or TRBV12-4 and J usage is TRBJ1-3; TRBD1 agrees at 11 bases. V dropped 5 bases and J dropped 2; count of bases not matched to a gene: 5. CDR3 length equals 16 residues. CDR3 in amino acids: CASSQWDRGTGNTIYF. CDR3 nucleotides: TGTGCCAGCAGTCAGTGGGACAGGGGGACTGGAAACACCATATATTTT.

The chain links TRBV5-1 to TRBJ2-7; D may be TRBD1 or TRBD2 (5 bases each). Germline assignment: CDR1 SGHRS and CDR2 YFSETQ. The CDR3 covers 15 residues. Trimming removed 0 bases at V and 0 bases at J, with 10 bases between. CDR3 sequence: CASSLAPGSSYEQYF. The CDR3, as DNA: TGCGCCAGCAGCTTGGCCCCAGGGAGCTCCTACGAGCAGTACTTC.

The DNA for the CDR3 is TGTGCCAGCAGCTGGCGGGGGGCGACCTACGAGCAGTACTTC. Translation: CASSWRGATYEQYF. The chain carries TRBV11-3 and TRBJ2-7; 8 bases align to TRBD2. The CDR3 runs to 14 residues. Looked up from germline, CDR1 is SGHNT and CDR2 is YENEEA. With V trimmed by 4 bases and J by 2 bases, 4 bases remained unmatched.

The chain employs TRBV25-1 and TRBJ2-7; no clear D gene. Germline lookup yields CDR1 MGHDK and CDR2 SYGVNS. V was cut by 10 bases and J by 3 bases, with 19 bases left in between. This CDR3 is 14 amino acids long. The CDR3 here is CATQPRSGYYEQYF. The CDR3 DNA reads TGTGCCACCCAGCCCCGGTCAGGCTACTACGAGCAGTACTTC.

This sequence joins TRBV20-1 and TRBJ2-1; 8 bases agree with TRBD2. Germline CDR1 DFQATT, CDR2 SNEGSKA (reference sequence). The CDR3 contains 13 residues. The V gene end was trimmed by 2 bases and the J gene end by 6 bases; junction bases not matched to a gene: 3. CDR3 amino acids: CSARFGGANEQFF. CDR3 DNA sequence: TGCAGTGCTAGATTCGGGGGGGCCAATGAGCAGTTCTTC.

The genes are TRBV20-1 and TRBJ2-3; either TRBD1 or TRBD2 may supply D (6 bases each). V lost 6 bases, J lost 5 bases, and 21 bases lay in between. The CDR3 is made up of 15 amino acids. The V gene's germline CDR1 is DFQATT and CDR2 SNEGSKA (reference sequence). In DNA, the CDR3 is TGCAGTGCCTCGGCCCCCAGGGGAGGAAAAGATACGCAGTATTTT. It is translated as CSASAPRGGKDTQYF.

Comments on this clonotype: Relative to the germline gene, one junction end is altered; a read error may explain this. V usage is TRBV6-5 and J usage is TRBJ1-3; D may be TRBD1 (5 bases). The CDR3 totals 15 residues. The germline gives CDR1 MNHEY, CDR2 SVGAGI. CDR3 sequence (DNA): TGTGCCAGCAGTTACGGGGGGAACTCTGAAAACACCATATATTTT. Translated: CASSYGGNSENTIYF.

The chain recombines TRBV5-8 with TRBJ2-6; 8 nucleotides line up with TRBD1. This CDR3 has 18 residues. The germline V gene encodes CDR1 SGHTS and CDR2 YDEGEE. V dropped 3 bases and J dropped 2; count of bases not matched to a gene: 10. Written as DNA, the CDR3 is TGTGCCAGCAGCTACACTGGGGGGACAGGCGCTGGGGCCAACGTCCTGACTTTC. Protein: CASSYTGGTGAGANVLTF.

The gene calls are TRBV28 and TRBJ1-1; TRBD1 might be the D (5 bases). The CDR3 sequence is 14 residues long. CDR1 is MDHEN, CDR2 SYDVKM, per germline. Trimming stripped 5 bases from V and 1 base from J, with 11 bases between. The CDR3 protein is CASSPGDENTEAFF. The CDR3 DNA is TGTGCCAGCAGTCCCGGGGACGAGAACACTGAAGCTTTCTTT.

The V gene is TRBV5-1, the J gene TRBJ1-5; no reliable D call. Germline V lookup: CDR1 SGHRS, CDR2 YFSETQ. The CDR3 extends over 15 amino acids. The V end lost 4 bases, the J end lost 0 bases, and 11 bases lay between the germline ends. In DNA form, the CDR3 reads TGCGCCAGCAGCCCGGTGGCGGGTAGCAATCAGCCCCAGCATTTT. This gives the protein CASSPVAGSNQPQHF.

The V and J genes are TRBV27 and TRBJ2-2, with D perhaps TRBD2 (6 bases). CDR1 MNHEY and CDR2 SMNVEV come from the germline V gene (reference sequence). Trimming took off 6 bases at V and 4 bases at J, with 15 bases between the two ends. This CDR3 comprises 15 residues. The CDR3 region is CASRPLGGATGELFF. The CDR3 DNA reads TGTGCCAGCAGGCCCCTCGGAGGGGCCACCGGGGAGCTGTTTTTT.

This clonotype was observed a single time. The chain recombines TRBV4-1 with TRBJ2-7; TRBD1 aligns across 9 bases. V shed 3 bases and J 5 bases; nucleotides not matched to a gene: 11. The CDR3 length is 16 residues. Per germline, CDR1 MGHRA and CDR2 YSYEKL. This CDR3 reads CASSQLGGTGYDEQYF. DNA of the CDR3: TGCGCCAGCAGCCAGCTGGGCGGGACAGGGTACGACGAGCAGTACTTC.

V usage is TRBV5-1 and J usage is TRBJ2-3; 9 nucleotides line up with TRBD2. V lost 2 bases to trimming and J lost 4 bases; unmatched junction nucleotides: 5. In germline, CDR1 is SGHRS, CDR2 YFSETQ. The CDR3 runs 15 residues. CDR3 sequence (DNA): TGCGCCAGCAGCTTATGGACTAGCGAGGCAGATACGCAGTATTTT. Translation: CASSLWTSEADTQYF.

The V and J genes are TRBV6-1 and TRBJ2-6; 8 bases are a match to TRBD1. The V and J ends lost 6 bases and 3 bases, in that order; junction bases with no gene match: 7. This CDR3 is 16 amino acids long. From germline, CDR1 is MNHNS and CDR2 SASEGT. Written as DNA, the CDR3 is TGTGCCAGCAGCATAGGGACAGGTGGTGGGGCCAACGTCCTGACTTTC. It translates to CASSIGTGGGANVLTF.